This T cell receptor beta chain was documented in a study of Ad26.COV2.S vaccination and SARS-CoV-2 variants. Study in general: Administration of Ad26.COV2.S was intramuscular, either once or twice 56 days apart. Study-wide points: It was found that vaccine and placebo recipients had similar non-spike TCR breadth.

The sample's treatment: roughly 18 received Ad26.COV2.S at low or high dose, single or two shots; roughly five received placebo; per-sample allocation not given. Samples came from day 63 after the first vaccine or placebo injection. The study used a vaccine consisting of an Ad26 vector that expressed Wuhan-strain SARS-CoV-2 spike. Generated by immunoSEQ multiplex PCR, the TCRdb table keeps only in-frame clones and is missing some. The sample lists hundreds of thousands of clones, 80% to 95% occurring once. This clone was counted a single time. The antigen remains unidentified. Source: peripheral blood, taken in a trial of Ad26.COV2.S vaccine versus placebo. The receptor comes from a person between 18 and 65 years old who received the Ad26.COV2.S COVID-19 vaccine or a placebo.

The CDR3 sequence is CASSAAGTGGYNEQFF. As DNA, the CDR3 is TGCGCCAGCAGTGCCGCCGGGACAGGGGGCTACAATGAGCAGTTCTTC. The chain has TRBV10-1 and TRBJ2-1; 11 bases agree with TRBD1. CDR3 length: 16 amino acids. V lost 4 bases and J lost 3; bases outside the gene matches: 5. In germline, CDR1 is WNHNN, CDR2 SYGVQD (reference sequence).